This T cell receptor beta chain derives from a study of cytomegalovirus exposure and HLA in healthy donors. Study context: Genotyping showed 81% of a few hundred donors falling in the Caucasian-associated ancestry cluster. Study-wide points: Cytomegalovirus status, reportedly, was diagnosed with high specificity and sensitivity by the classifier. Researchers counted around 160 TCR beta chains as cytomegalovirus-associated.

The PCR used 60 Vbeta and 13 Jbeta primers. Produced via immunoSEQ multiplex PCR; TCRdb's table is partial and in-frame only. The table has roughly 120,000 clones, about 9.4% seen once. This clone turned up a few times. The target antigen is unknown. V was clipped by 6 bases and J by 2 bases, with 14 bases between them. There are 14 residues in the CDR3. Per the germline V gene, CDR1 is SGHNT and CDR2 is YYREEE (reference sequence). This clonotype originated in a woman aged 35 to 49 in good health and CMV-seropositive. The V call is TRBV5-4, the J call TRBJ1-1; possible D gene TRBD1, 5 bases. The sequenced material came from PBMCs. Here the CDR3 DNA reads TGTGCCAGCACCACGGAGGGGAGAAACACTGAAGCTTTCTTT. It specifies CASTTEGRNTEAFF.